This T cell receptor (beta chain) was sequenced for a study of blood T cells in healthy people across ages. Whole-study results and caveats: Diversity estimated from one million T cells was considered an underestimate.

Of note for this clonotype: Its antigen is unknown.

Alongside a J-beta primer mix, a sample-barcoded 5' primer served in a second PCR lasting roughly 6 to 12 cycles. Via MiXCR, TCRdb re-called the 5' RACE reads, giving one row per CDR3 protein. The sample yields about 1.5 million distinct CDR3 sequences, 35% to 45% seen once. V gave up 5 bases and J gave up 5 bases; unmatched junction bases: 6. Germline CDR1 DFQATT, CDR2 SNEGSKA (reference sequence). This CDR3 contains 13 residues. The chain uses TRBV20-1 and TRBJ2-3, with 8 bases aligning to TRBD1. Sample: blood. The sequence was obtained from a woman aged 18-29 years in good health. The chain's CDR3 is CSAGTGKGDTQYF. The CDR3 DNA follows: TGCAGTGCTGGGACAGGCAAGGGAGATACGCAGTATTTT.